This is a list of T cell receptor beta chains from one sample in a study of blood T cell repertoires in COVID-19. Assay: immunoSEQ multiplex PCR; the TCRdb copy retains only in-frame clones and omits some. The sample lists more than 350,000 clones, 88% occurring once. The specimen sequenced was PBMCs or T cells enriched from blood (not recorded which). These receptors all come from a woman between 18 and 30 years old who had been exposed to COVID-19. Both conserved end residues are part of each CDR3. Each record gives: J gene, D gene, V gene, clone size, CDR3 protein, CDR3 DNA. A D gene is named only where the DNA matches it firmly. Some rows mark clone size as missing; the rest say once, few, many or name a class of expanded clone.

j_gene: TRBJ2-7
d_gene: NA
v_gene: TRBV5-6
abundance: NA
CDR3aa: CASSTGQRYEQYF
CDR3nt: TGTGCCAGCAGCACCGGACAACGTTACGAGCAGTACTTC

j_gene: TRBJ1-2
d_gene: NA
v_gene: TRBV12-3/TRBV12-4
abundance: NA
CDR3aa: CASSFGEGYTF
CDR3nt: TGTGCCAGCAGTTTCGGAGAGGGCTACACCTTC

j_gene: TRBJ1-2
d_gene: NA
v_gene: TRBV6-5
abundance: NA
CDR3aa: CASRLEDYGYTF
CDR3nt: TGTGCCAGCAGACTCGAGGACTATGGCTACACCTTC

j_gene: TRBJ2-1
d_gene: TRBD1
v_gene: TRBV7-3
abundance: NA
CDR3aa: CASSPTPGGRYNEQFF
CDR3nt: TGTGCCAGCAGCCCTACCCCAGGGGGCCGCTACAATGAGCAGTTCTTC

j_gene: TRBJ2-4
d_gene: NA
v_gene: TRBV15
abundance: once
CDR3aa: CATSRDRAKNIQYF
CDR3nt: TGTGCCACCAGCAGGGACAGAGCCAAAAACATTCAGTACTTC

j_gene: TRBJ2-7
d_gene: TRBD2
v_gene: TRBV20-1
abundance: NA
CDR3aa: CSASPRLAGGLYEQYF
CDR3nt: TGCAGTGCTAGTCCCCGACTAGCGGGAGGGTTATACGAGCAGTACTTC

j_gene: TRBJ2-1
d_gene: TRBD1
v_gene: TRBV6-2/TRBV6-3
abundance: NA
CDR3aa: CASSKQGLEQFF
CDR3nt: TGTGCCAGCAGTAAACAGGGGTTGGAGCAGTTCTTC

j_gene: TRBJ1-4
d_gene: TRBD1
v_gene: TRBV19
abundance: NA
CDR3aa: CASTILQGGTEKLFF
CDR3nt: TGTGCCAGTACGATTCTCCAGGGGGGAACTGAAAAACTGTTTTTT

j_gene: TRBJ2-3
d_gene: NA
v_gene: TRBV7-9
abundance: NA
CDR3aa: CASSLGSRGNTQYF
CDR3nt: TGTGCCAGCAGCTTAGGTTCGAGGGGGAATACGCAGTATTTT

j_gene: TRBJ1-5
d_gene: NA
v_gene: TRBV7-9
abundance: NA
CDR3aa: CASSLSQGAVNQPQHF
CDR3nt: TGTGCCAGCAGCTTATCCCAAGGGGCAGTTAATCAGCCCCAGCATTTT

j_gene: TRBJ2-3
d_gene: TRBD2
v_gene: TRBV20-1
abundance: NA
CDR3aa: CSASGQRGEDTQYF
CDR3nt: TGCAGTGCTAGTGGCCAGCGGGGCGAAGATACGCAGTATTTT

j_gene: TRBJ2-2
d_gene: TRBD1
v_gene: TRBV2
abundance: NA
CDR3aa: CASRDRDVGELFF
CDR3nt: TGTGCCAGCAGGGACAGGGACGTCGGGGAGCTGTTTTTT

j_gene: TRBJ1-6
d_gene: TRBD1
v_gene: TRBV3-1/TRBV3-2
abundance: once
CDR3aa: CASSPTGDSPLHF
CDR3nt: TGTGCCAGCAGCCCGACAGGGGACTCACCCCTCCACTTT

j_gene: TRBJ1-3
d_gene: TRBD1
v_gene: TRBV25-1
abundance: once
CDR3aa: CASSLRDSTIYF
CDR3nt: TGTGCCAGCAGTCTAAGGGACAGCACCATATATTTT

j_gene: TRBJ2-7
d_gene: NA
v_gene: TRBV19
abundance: NA
CDR3aa: CASSNLSAGPPYEQYF
CDR3nt: TGTGCCAGTAGTAATTTATCGGCAGGTCCACCCTACGAGCAGTACTTC

j_gene: TRBJ1-1
d_gene: NA
v_gene: TRBV9
abundance: NA
CDR3aa: CASTLSTERTEAFF
CDR3nt: TGTGCCAGCACCCTCTCCACGGAGAGGACTGAAGCTTTCTTT

j_gene: TRBJ1-2
d_gene: NA
v_gene: TRBV28
abundance: NA
CDR3aa: CASSPRWSYGYTF
CDR3nt: TGTGCCAGCAGCCCCAGGTGGTCCTATGGCTACACCTTC

j_gene: TRBJ1-1
d_gene: NA
v_gene: TRBV6-5
abundance: NA
CDR3aa: CASKETVNTEAFF
CDR3nt: TGTGCCAGCAAAGAGACAGTGAACACTGAAGCTTTCTTT

j_gene: TRBJ1-4
d_gene: NA
v_gene: TRBV7-9
abundance: NA
CDR3aa: CASSPRGGNEKLFF
CDR3nt: TGTGCCAGCAGCCCCCGAGGTGGTAATGAAAAACTGTTTTTT

j_gene: TRBJ2-7
d_gene: TRBD1
v_gene: TRBV24-1
abundance: NA
CDR3aa: CATSDGRDRGHEQYF
CDR3nt: TGTGCCACCAGTGATGGCCGGGACAGGGGCCACGAGCAGTACTTC

j_gene: TRBJ2-1
d_gene: TRBD2
v_gene: TRBV7-2
abundance: NA
CDR3aa: CASSLKGGGDPFF
CDR3nt: TGTGCCAGCAGCTTAAAAGGCGGGGGGGACCCGTTCTTC

j_gene: TRBJ1-5
d_gene: NA
v_gene: TRBV7-2
abundance: NA
CDR3aa: CASSLEGGYGNQPQHF
CDR3nt: TGTGCCAGCAGCTTAGAGGGCGGGTATGGCAATCAGCCCCAGCATTTT

j_gene: TRBJ2-4
d_gene: TRBD2
v_gene: TRBV4-1
abundance: NA
CDR3aa: CASSQERGTSQKNIQYF
CDR3nt: TGCGCCAGCAGCCAAGAGAGGGGGACTAGCCAGAAAAACATTCAGTACTTC

j_gene: TRBJ1-2
d_gene: TRBD1
v_gene: TRBV3-1/TRBV3-2
abundance: NA
CDR3aa: CASSQQGENGYTF
CDR3nt: TGTGCCAGCAGCCAACAGGGGGAAAATGGCTACACCTTC

j_gene: TRBJ2-5
d_gene: NA
v_gene: TRBV19
abundance: NA
CDR3aa: CASRSGSGQETQYF
CDR3nt: TGTGCCAGCCGATCGGGCAGCGGTCAAGAGACCCAGTACTTC

j_gene: TRBJ2-3
d_gene: TRBD1
v_gene: TRBV28
abundance: NA
CDR3aa: CASSLKFLRVGTGRRRTDTQYF
CDR3nt: TGTGCCAGCAGTTTAAAATTCTTGAGGGTTGGGACAGGGAGACGGAGGACAGATACGCAGTATTTT

j_gene: TRBJ1-1
d_gene: TRBD1
v_gene: TRBV10-2
abundance: NA
CDR3aa: CASSDWTGVGNTEAFF
CDR3nt: TGCGCCAGCAGTGACTGGACAGGGGTCGGCAACACTGAAGCTTTCTTT

j_gene: TRBJ1-5
d_gene: NA
v_gene: TRBV10-3
abundance: few
CDR3aa: CATSGDLDQPQHF
CDR3nt: TGTGCGACCTCAGGGGATCTCGATCAGCCCCAGCATTTT

j_gene: TRBJ2-7
d_gene: TRBD1
v_gene: TRBV7-2
abundance: NA
CDR3aa: CASSDRGYEQYF
CDR3nt: TGTGCCAGCAGCGACAGGGGCTACGAGCAGTACTTC

j_gene: TRBJ1-3
d_gene: NA
v_gene: TRBV6-5
abundance: once
CDR3aa: CASSYVRGSSGNTIYF
CDR3nt: TGTGCCAGCAGTTACGTAAGGGGGAGCTCTGGAAACACCATATATTTT

j_gene: TRBJ1-1
d_gene: TRBD1
v_gene: TRBV9
abundance: NA
CDR3aa: CASSVVGTENTEAFF
CDR3nt: TGTGCCAGCAGCGTAGTCGGGACAGAGAACACTGAAGCTTTCTTT

j_gene: TRBJ2-7
d_gene: TRBD1
v_gene: TRBV18
abundance: NA
CDR3aa: CASSHGTGEDYEQYF
CDR3nt: TGTGCCAGCTCACATGGGACAGGGGAGGACTACGAGCAGTACTTC

j_gene: TRBJ2-7
d_gene: TRBD2
v_gene: TRBV12-3/TRBV12-4
abundance: NA
CDR3aa: CASSPGLAYEQYF
CDR3nt: TGTGCCAGCAGCCCGGGACTAGCATACGAGCAGTACTTC

j_gene: TRBJ1-2
d_gene: TRBD1
v_gene: TRBV28
abundance: once
CDR3aa: CASSLPMDRSYGYTF
CDR3nt: TGTGCCAGCAGTTTACCTATGGACAGGAGCTATGGCTACACCTTC

j_gene: TRBJ2-7
d_gene: NA
v_gene: TRBV18
abundance: NA
CDR3aa: CASSPTERARGYGQYF
CDR3nt: TGTGCCAGCTCACCAACGGAAAGGGCCAGAGGGTATGGGCAGTACTTC

j_gene: TRBJ2-3
d_gene: TRBD2
v_gene: TRBV4-2
abundance: NA
CDR3aa: CASSQALAGDTDTQYF
CDR3nt: TGTGCCAGCAGCCAAGCACTAGCGGGGGACACAGATACGCAGTATTTT

j_gene: TRBJ2-7
d_gene: NA
v_gene: TRBV24-1
abundance: NA
CDR3aa: CATSEGPSGEQYF
CDR3nt: TGTGCCACCAGTGAGGGCCCGTCAGGCGAGCAGTACTTC

j_gene: TRBJ2-7
d_gene: TRBD1
v_gene: TRBV3-1/TRBV3-2
abundance: NA
CDR3aa: CASSPDQGARHEQYF
CDR3nt: TGTGCCAGCAGCCCTGACCAGGGGGCGCGCCACGAGCAGTACTTC

j_gene: TRBJ2-7
d_gene: NA
v_gene: TRBV27
abundance: NA
CDR3aa: CASSQGSSYEQYF
CDR3nt: TGTGCCAGCAGTCAGGGGTCCTCCTACGAGCAGTACTTC

j_gene: TRBJ2-5
d_gene: TRBD1
v_gene: TRBV24-1
abundance: NA
CDR3aa: CATSDVLRGQGQETQYF
CDR3nt: TGTGCCACCAGTGATGTACTCAGGGGGCAGGGTCAAGAGACCCAGTACTTC

j_gene: TRBJ1-6
d_gene: NA
v_gene: TRBV7-9
abundance: NA
CDR3aa: CASSLGGLEGSPLHF
CDR3nt: TGTGCCAGCAGCTTAGGGGGGTTGGAGGGATCACCCCTCCACTTT